The T cell receptor beta chain under discussion was sequenced for a study of sequential checkpoint blockade in melanoma (dated by TCRdb to about 2019). Regarding the complete study: Patients were randomized 1:1 to first-line nivolumab followed by ipilimumab (arm A) or ipilimumab followed by nivolumab (arm B). Both trial sequences were followed by maintenance nivolumab.

Paper-wide results and their limitations: The model for predicting response that combines TCR metrics with mutation burden needs to be validated in larger, independent patient cohorts.

The germline V gene encodes CDR1 ENHRY and CDR2 SYGVKD. Including the terminal cysteine and phenylalanine, the CDR3 comprises 17 residues. Of all the DNA, just the CDR3 is kept, 51 bases in frame from base 1. From V the trimming removes 0 bases and from J it removes 4 bases, while the gene matches leave 10 bases of the junction unaccounted for. Interpreted using the paper, the treatment or condition label stands for: randomized to nivolumab then ipilimumab (arm A) or the reverse (arm B). None of the patients in the trial had previously been given DNA-damaging chemotherapy. Live CD3+CD8+ cells negative for CD19 and CD56 were sorted from thawed PBMCs on a FACS Aria II flow cytometer. Samples came from patients with melanoma in CheckMate 064, a randomized, open-label phase II trial of sequential checkpoint blockade. Peripheral blood mononuclear cells were obtained through leukapheresis, purified using Ficoll-Paque, and frozen in human serum containing approximately 11% DMSO. Immediately after sorting, the purity of the sorted blood CD3+CD8+ cells was confirmed to be >98%, and DNA was then extracted.

Regarding this clone: Its recognized antigen is unknown. No much larger clone exists at a distance of one base, and base qualities are not known.

The immunoSEQ Assay was used to immunosequence TCRbeta CDR3 regions from genomic DNA. Before high-throughput sequencing, the genomic DNA was amplified using bias-controlled multiplex PCR. The authors' pipeline ran thus. To quantify the absolute abundance of each unique TCRbeta CDR3 region, the sequences were collapsed and filtered. Clonality, defined as 1 minus Pielou's evenness, was calculated using productive rearrangements only. A previously published method was used to identify clones with significantly greater frequencies in on-treatment samples than in baseline samples. The source is immuneACCESS, and TCRdb retained only in-frame sequences with V and J called. Part of the clones is not carried over; for the studies checked, unresolved V genes explain less than half of this, and the remainder is unexplained. From that table come the V and J calls and clone size; the DNA was used to work out D and trimming. The sample includes fewer than 10,000 clones, with over 85% observed a single time. The top ten hold over 12% of the sample.

This clonotype was obtained from a human donor with melanoma. This receptor chain uses TRBV10-3 and TRBJ2-7, with 9 junctional bases fitting TRBD1. The sample was CD8+ T cells sorted from blood (inferred from file names), taken from a patient given nivolumab and ipilimumab in sequence. CDR3 loop: CAISESGTGGWIYEQYF. The sequenced DNA: TGTGCCATCAGTGAGTCGGGAACAGGGGGCTGGATTTACGAGCAGTACTTC.